These 4 T cell receptor beta chains originate from one sample sequenced in a study of blood T cell repertoires in COVID-19. Data came from immunoSEQ multiplex PCR; TCRdb stores just in-frame clones and leaves some out. Here the sample spans 300,000 or so clones, about four fifths being singletons. Specimen: peripheral blood. These receptors were obtained from a woman in her 50s with acute or convalescent COVID-19.

This clone has only one observation. The junction departs from the called germline gene at one end, perhaps through a read error. The same CDR3 also results from other DNA sequences found in this sample. J is TRBJ2-3 and V is TRBV5-1; perhaps TRBD2 as D (5 bases). Looked up from germline, CDR1 is SGHRS and CDR2 is YFSETQ. This CDR3 region has 13 residues. This CDR3 reads CASSLEGTDTQYF. The CDR3 nucleotides read TGCGCCAGCAGCCTCGAGGGCACCGATACGCAGTATTTT.

The genes are TRBV28 and TRBJ2-2, with 8 bases aligning to TRBD2. CDR3 length: 15 residues. Germline V gives CDR1 MDHEN, CDR2 SYDVKM. V gave up 4 bases and J gave up 2 bases; unmatched junction bases: 3. DNA of the CDR3: TGTGCCAGCAGTTCTACTAGCGGTAACACCGGGGAGCTGTTTTTT. Encoded protein: CASSSTSGNTGELFF.

This chain joins TRBV9 and TRBJ1-1; D is uncertain. CDR1 and CDR2 from the germline V gene are SGDLS and YYNGEE. The ends were cut back, 0 bases at V and 1 base at J, with 10 bases in the middle. This CDR3 spans 15 amino acids. CDR3 sequence: CASSVGSGRNTEAFF. CDR3 DNA: TGTGCCAGCAGCGTAGGATCGGGGAGGAACACTGAAGCTTTCTTT.

About this clone itself: This CDR3 is also generated by other DNA sequences in the sample. This chain joins TRBV15 and TRBJ2-7, with a possible D match to TRBD2 (6 bases). The CDR3 has 13 amino acids. V lost 0 bases and J 7 bases, leaving 10 bases between the germline ends. The V gene's germline CDR1 is LNHNV and CDR2 YYDKDF (reference sequence). CDR3 residues: CATSRDRGREQYF. The CDR3 DNA is TGTGCCACCAGCAGAGATAGAGGGAGGGAGCAGTACTTC.